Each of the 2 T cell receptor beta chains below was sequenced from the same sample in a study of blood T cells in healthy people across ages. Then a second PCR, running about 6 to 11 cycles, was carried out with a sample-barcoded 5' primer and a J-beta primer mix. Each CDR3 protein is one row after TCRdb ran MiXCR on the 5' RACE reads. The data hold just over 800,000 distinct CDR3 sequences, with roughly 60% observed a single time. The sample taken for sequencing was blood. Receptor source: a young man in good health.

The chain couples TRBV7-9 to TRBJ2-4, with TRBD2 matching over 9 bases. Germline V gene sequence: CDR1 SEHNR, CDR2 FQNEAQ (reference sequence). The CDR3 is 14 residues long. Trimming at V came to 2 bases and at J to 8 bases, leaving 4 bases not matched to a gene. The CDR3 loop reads CASSLRGGGDIQYF. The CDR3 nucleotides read TGTGCCAGCAGCTTAAGGGGCGGGGGGGACATTCAGTACTTC.

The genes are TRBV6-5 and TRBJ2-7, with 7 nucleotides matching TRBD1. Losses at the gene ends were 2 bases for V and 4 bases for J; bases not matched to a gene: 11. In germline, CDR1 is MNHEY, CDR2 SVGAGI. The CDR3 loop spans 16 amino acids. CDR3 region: CASSYTRQGPIYEQYF. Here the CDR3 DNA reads TGTGCCAGCAGTTACACACGACAGGGACCAATTTACGAGCAGTACTTC.